Listed below are T cell receptor beta chains from one sample, sequenced in a study of CD8 T cells in Susac syndrome. TCRdb analysed the immunoSEQ multiplex PCR reads with MiXCR anew, one entry per CDR3 protein. This sample yields 100,000 to 150,000 distinct CDR3 sequences, of which 96% are seen a single time; 0.11% to 0.15% belongs to the top ten. The specimen sequenced was CD4+ T cells from PBMCs. These receptors all stem from a human donor with Susac syndrome. Both conserved end residues are part of each CDR3. A D gene is named only where the DNA matches it firmly. Rows may omit the clone size; those that give it use once, few, many or a size class.

V	D	J	size	CDR3	DNA
TRBV28	TRBD2	TRBJ2-5	NA	CASSAKLGLAGEETQYF	TGTGCCAGCAGTGCGAAATTAGGACTAGCGGGAGAAGAGACCCAGTACTTC
TRBV20-1	TRBD2	TRBJ2-1	NA	CSASIAGGPNEQFF	TGCAGTGCTAGTATAGCGGGAGGGCCCAATGAGCAGTTCTTC
TRBV6-5	NA	TRBJ2-3	NA	CASSIADTQYF	TGTGCCAGCAGTATCGCAGATACGCAGTATTTT
TRBV28	TRBD1	TRBJ2-7	NA	CASSFWQGEYF	TGTGCCAGCAGTTTTTGGCAGGGGGAGTACTTC
TRBV29-1	TRBD2	TRBJ2-3	NA	CSVARLFSGSPDTQYF	TGCAGCGTTGCAAGACTGTTTAGCGGGAGCCCAGATACGCAGTATTTT
TRBV3-1	NA	TRBJ1-2	NA	CASSRSGGTNSYTF	TGTGCCAGCAGCCGCAGCGGGGGTACTAATAGCTACACCTTC
TRBV20-1	NA	TRBJ1-1	NA	CSALAYTEAFF	TGCAGTGCTCTGGCGTACACTGAAGCTTTCTTT
TRBV6-2/TRBV6-3	NA	TRBJ2-1	NA	CASTRNNEQFF	TGTGCCAGCACTCGAAACAATGAGCAGTTCTTC
TRBV30	NA	TRBJ1-5	once	CAWSGGNQPQHF	TGTGCCTGGTCAGGCGGCAATCAGCCCCAGCATTTT
TRBV20-1	NA	TRBJ2-5	NA	CSARTSQETQYF	TGCAGTGCTCGGACATCCCAAGAGACCCAGTACTTC
TRBV29-1	NA	TRBJ2-5	NA	CSVDRQAIQETQYF	TGCAGCGTTGATAGGCAGGCGATCCAAGAGACCCAGTACTTC
TRBV7-9	NA	TRBJ1-2	NA	CASSLASGNYGYTF	TGTGCCAGCAGCTTAGCTTCGGGAAACTATGGCTACACCTTC
TRBV9	NA	TRBJ1-2	NA	CASSGLQQGEINYGYTF	TGTGCCAGCAGCGGACTACAGCAGGGCGAAATTAACTATGGCTACACCTTC
TRBV5-1	NA	TRBJ2-3	NA	CASSSASAGGTQYF	TGCGCCAGCAGCTCCGCTAGCGCTGGGGGGACGCAGTATTTT
TRBV5-1	NA	TRBJ2-1	NA	CASSLDPLAGEQFF	TGCGCCAGCAGCTTGGATCCCCTAGCCGGTGAGCAGTTCTTC
TRBV7-9	NA	TRBJ2-7	NA	CASSLTVSTYEQYF	TGTGCCAGCAGCTTAACTGTAAGCACCTACGAGCAGTACTTC
TRBV4-2	TRBD2	TRBJ2-5	NA	CASSQDPTSGRETQYF	TGTGCCAGCAGCCAAGATCCGACTAGCGGGAGAGAGACCCAGTACTTC
TRBV3-1	NA	TRBJ2-2	NA	CASSLRGAGELFF	TGTGCCAGCAGCCTCCGGGGCGCCGGGGAGCTGTTTTTT
TRBV5-6	NA	TRBJ2-4	NA	CASSLIQGNILAKNIQYF	TGTGCCAGCAGCTTGATTCAGGGGAATATACTAGCCAAAAACATTCAGTACTTC
TRBV20-1	TRBD1	TRBJ1-2	NA	CSARGSSGQGLSGYTF	TGCAGTGCTAGAGGGAGTTCGGGACAGGGCCTCAGTGGCTACACCTTC
TRBV20-1	NA	TRBJ2-2	NA	CSARQSRLDTGELFF	TGCAGTGCTCGGCAGAGCCGCTTGGACACCGGGGAGCTGTTTTTT
TRBV24-1	NA	TRBJ2-7	NA	CAAVPDGVGYEQYF	TGTGCCGCGGTCCCAGACGGGGTAGGCTACGAGCAGTACTTC